This T cell receptor beta chain was captured by sequencing in a study of regulatory T cells in long-lasting Graves disease. General study results and limits: Since the sample size was small, accuracy may have been reduced. Compared with new cases, persistent Graves' patients showed reduced TCR diversity.

On this clonotype itself: No antigen is known for it.

The time point was: newly diagnosed GD, antithyroid drugs for less than 3 months. Construction of the TCR library relied on RNA isolated from PBMCs. The patient group derived from an endocrinology department in Xi'an, China. The CDR3 consists of 14 residues. Trimming removed 6 bases from V and 6 bases from J; junction bases left unmatched: 6. Germline V CDR1 and CDR2: MNHEY, SMNVEV (reference sequence). Building the TCR beta libraries relied on iRepertoire HTBI primers, and CDR3 regions underwent Arm-PCR. TCRdb recomputed calls from the multiplex PCR reads with MiXCR, one row per CDR3 protein. The table has approximately 490,000 distinct CDR3 sequences, about a sixth seen once; the top ten hold 12%. The sample also formed part of further work on T cells in Graves' hyperthyroidism and ophthalmopathy. From that study: Together with thyroid ultrasound, orbital computed tomography, serum thyroxine and TRAb, clinical symptoms were used for diagnoses.

The V and J genes are TRBV27 and TRBJ2-7; 12 bases are shared with TRBD2. This material consisted of peripheral blood mononuclear cells (PBMCs), taken at new diagnosis, from a patient treated with antithyroid drugs. The sequence was collected from a man aged 35-49 years with Graves disease. The CDR3 sequence: CASSPGLAGIEQYF. The CDR3 nucleotides are TGTGCCAGCAGCCCCGGACTAGCGGGAATCGAGCAGTACTTC.